The clone carrying this T cell receptor beta chain turned up a few times. The data originate from a study of shared T cell receptors in the human thymus. Generated by immunoSEQ multiplex PCR, the TCRdb table keeps only in-frame clones and is missing some. The table includes about 380,000 clones, 95% detected once. This CDR3 has 15 residues. Between the trimmed V and J ends, which lost 3 bases and 2 bases, there was a span of 12 bases. Germline V CDR1 and CDR2: SGDLS, YYNGEE. The sample consisted of thymocytes. The V gene is TRBV9, the J gene TRBJ1-3; D may be TRBD1 (5 bases). The clonotype was recovered from a human donor. The CDR3 nucleotides read TGTGCCAGCAGCGAATGGGACCTTGCTGGAAACACCATATATTTT. It is translated as CASSEWDLAGNTIYF.